This TCR beta chain comes out of a study of cytomegalovirus exposure and HLA in healthy donors. Note on this clone: Its antigen is unidentified.

Findings of the study overall: The study designated 164 TCR beta chains cytomegalovirus-associated. Trimming of TCR beta V- and J-genes showed a link, identified in a later analysis, to a missense DCLRE1C variant.

Trimming removed 6 bases from V and 6 bases from J; junction bases left unmatched: 7. The CDR3 runs 15 residues. CDR1 and CDR2 from the germline V gene are MNHNS and SASEGT. The study ran its PCR with 60 Vbeta and 13 Jbeta primers. Measured with immunoSEQ multiplex PCR; TCRdb has only the in-frame clones, and not every one. The table lists about 31,000 clones, roughly 44% of them singletons. The TCR sequence derives from a woman in her forties or fifties in good health and CMV-seronegative. The V call is TRBV6-1, the J call TRBJ2-1, with 11 bases that match TRBD2. Source material: PBMCs. CDR3 sequence (DNA): TGTGCCAGCAGCGAACTAGCGGGAGAGGGCAATGAGCAGTTCTTC. Amino acid sequence: CASSELAGEGNEQFF.